The sequence of this T cell receptor (beta chain) was determined in a study of cytomegalovirus exposure and HLA in healthy donors. The primer mix had 60 Vbeta and 13 Jbeta primers. Some clones are missing from TCRdb's copy, which holds only in-frame ones; the method was immunoSEQ multiplex PCR. Altogether around 150,000 clones are present, about 77% being singletons, with the ten largest covering less than 9%. V was clipped by 0 bases and J by 9 bases; unmatched bases: 5. From germline, CDR1 is SGDLS and CDR2 YYNGEE. CDR3 length: 15 amino acids. The sample was PBMCs. The clonotype was recovered from a male donor in good health and CMV-seropositive. The rearrangement joins TRBV9 to TRBJ2-1; 11 bases are shared with TRBD2. Written as DNA, the CDR3 is TGTGCCAGCAGCGTAGCTAGCGGGGGGCAGGGTGAGCAGTTCTTC. Translated: CASSVASGGQGEQFF.